This TCR beta chain originates from a study of blood T cell repertoires in COVID-19. Study information: Collection of acute and convalescent COVID-19 samples took place in the United States, Italy and Spain.

The germline V gene has CDR1 SGHDT and CDR2 YYEEEE. Trimming pared 0 bases from V and 2 bases from J, leaving 14 bases between. There are 16 residues in the CDR3. All enrollees were about 18 to 100 years old and from around 25 US areas. Participants' reported clinical history set cohort assignment. Sequencing used immunoSEQ multiplex PCR; TCRdb keeps in-frame clones, though not all of them. In the table there are around 260,000 clones, 80% to 90% of which are singletons. The material sequenced was PBMCs or T cells enriched from blood (not recorded which). This TCR was sampled from a woman under 40 who had recovered from COVID-19. The V call is TRBV5-6, the J call TRBJ1-2; a possible D gene is TRBD1 (5 bases). CDR3 DNA sequence: TGTGCCAGCAGCTTGGGCCCGGGGGACGGGAACTATGGCTACACCTTC. As protein: CASSLGPGDGNYGYTF.